This T cell receptor beta chain was identified in a study of T cells and Merkel cell carcinoma outcomes. Study-wide findings and caveats: Merkel cell carcinoma outcomes were reportedly predicted by repertoire and T-cell density.

Assay used: immunoSEQ multiplex PCR; TCRdb lists only in-frame clones, some missing. The top ten hold about 6.1% of the sample, which has roughly 6,000 clones, approximately 75% seen once. The V segment lost 0 bases and the J segment 3 bases; nucleotides outside the gene matches: 5. The CDR3 length is 15 residues. CDR1 and CDR2 (germline): MGHRA, YSYEKL. With regard to this clone: Its specificity is not known.

The V gene is TRBV4-1, the J gene TRBJ2-7; 7 bases align to TRBD2. The TCR sequence derives from a human donor with Merkel cell carcinoma. Sequenced material: tumor tissue from Merkel cell carcinoma. CDR3 bases: TGCGCCAGCAGCCAAGAGCCAGCGGGACTCTACGAGCAGTACTTC. It codes for CASSQEPAGLYEQYF.